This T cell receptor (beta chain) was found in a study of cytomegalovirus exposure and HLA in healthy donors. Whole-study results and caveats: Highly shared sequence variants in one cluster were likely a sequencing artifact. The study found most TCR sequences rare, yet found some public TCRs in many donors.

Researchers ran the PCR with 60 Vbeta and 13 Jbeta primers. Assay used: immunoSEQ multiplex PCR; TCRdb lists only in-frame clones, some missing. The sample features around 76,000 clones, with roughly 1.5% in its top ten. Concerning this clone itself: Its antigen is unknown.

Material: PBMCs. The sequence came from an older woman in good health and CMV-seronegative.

CDR3 loop: CASSARDSLTDTQYF. DNA of the CDR3: TGTGCCAGCAGTGCCCGGGACTCCCTCACAGATACGCAGTATTTT. V and J are TRBV6-5 and TRBJ2-3, with D perhaps matching TRBD2 (6 bases). Trimming took 5 bases from V and 2 from J, leaving 14 bases between them. The CDR3 runs 15 residues. Germline lookup yields CDR1 MNHEY and CDR2 SVGAGI.